This TCR beta chain was documented in a study of Ad26.COV2.S vaccination and SARS-CoV-2 variants. Treatment of the sample: around 19 received Ad26.COV2.S at low or high dose, single or two shots; roughly 5 received placebo; per-sample allocation not given. Sampling took place 63 days after the first vaccine or placebo injection. The V end was cut by 4 bases, the J end by 2 bases, with 12 bases between. Germline V gene lookup returns CDR1 SGHRS and CDR2 YFSETQ. The CDR3 extends over 14 amino acids. Clones were sequenced by immunoSEQ multiplex PCR, and TCRdb holds only the in-frame ones, with some missing. The data hold about 480,000 clones, with around 88% observed a single time.

The chain uses TRBV5-1 and TRBJ2-5; no clear D. The input for sequencing was peripheral blood, taken in a trial of Ad26.COV2.S vaccine versus placebo. This receptor was taken from a person between 18 and 65 years old who received the Ad26.COV2.S COVID-19 vaccine or a placebo. CDR3 loop: CASSEVVGQETQYF. The DNA of the CDR3 is TGCGCCAGCAGCGAAGTGGTAGGACAAGAGACCCAGTACTTC.